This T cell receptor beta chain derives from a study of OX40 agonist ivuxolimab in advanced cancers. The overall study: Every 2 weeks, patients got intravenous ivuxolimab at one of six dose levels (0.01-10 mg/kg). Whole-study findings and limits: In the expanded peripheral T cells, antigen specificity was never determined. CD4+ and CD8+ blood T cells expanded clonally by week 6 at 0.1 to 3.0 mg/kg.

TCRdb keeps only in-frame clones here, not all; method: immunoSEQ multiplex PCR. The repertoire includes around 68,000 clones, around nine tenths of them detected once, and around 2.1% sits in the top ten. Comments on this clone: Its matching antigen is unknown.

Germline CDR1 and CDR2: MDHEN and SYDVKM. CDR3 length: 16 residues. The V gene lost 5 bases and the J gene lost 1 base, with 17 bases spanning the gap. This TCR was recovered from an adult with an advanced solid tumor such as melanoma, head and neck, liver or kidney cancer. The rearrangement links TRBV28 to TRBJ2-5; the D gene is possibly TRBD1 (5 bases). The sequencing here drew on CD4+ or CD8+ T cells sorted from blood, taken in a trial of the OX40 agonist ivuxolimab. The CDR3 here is CASSVRGSPGQETQYF. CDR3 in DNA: TGTGCCAGCAGTGTAAGGGGTAGCCCGGGCCAAGAGACCCAGTACTTC.